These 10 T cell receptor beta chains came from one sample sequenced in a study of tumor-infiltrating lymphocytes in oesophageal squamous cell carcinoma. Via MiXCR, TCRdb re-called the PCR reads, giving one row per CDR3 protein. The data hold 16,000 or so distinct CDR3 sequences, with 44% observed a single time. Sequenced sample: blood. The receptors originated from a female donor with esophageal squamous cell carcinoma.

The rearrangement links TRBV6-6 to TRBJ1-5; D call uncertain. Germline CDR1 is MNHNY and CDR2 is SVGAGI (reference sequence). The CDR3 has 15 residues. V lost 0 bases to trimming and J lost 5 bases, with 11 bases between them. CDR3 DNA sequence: TGTGCCAGCAGTTACTCCCGGATATTGGATCAGCCCCAGCATTTT. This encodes CASSYSRILDQPQHF.

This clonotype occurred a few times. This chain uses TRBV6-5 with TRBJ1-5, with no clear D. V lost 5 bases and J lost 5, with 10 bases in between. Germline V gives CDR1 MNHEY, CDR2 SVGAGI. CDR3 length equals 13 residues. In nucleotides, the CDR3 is TGTGCCAGCAGTAGAGAAAAACATCAGCCCCAGCATTTT. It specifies CASSREKHQPQHF.

CDR3 in amino acids: CASSLRQETYEQYF. The CDR3 DNA follows: TGTGCCAGCAGCCTAAGACAGGAGACCTACGAGCAGTACTTC. The V call is TRBV9, the J call TRBJ2-4; D is perhaps TRBD1 (6 bases). The assigned J gene may be wrong: the sequence end matches TRBJ2-7 better. The germline CDR1 and CDR2 sequences are SGDLS and YYNGEE. This CDR3 has 14 residues.

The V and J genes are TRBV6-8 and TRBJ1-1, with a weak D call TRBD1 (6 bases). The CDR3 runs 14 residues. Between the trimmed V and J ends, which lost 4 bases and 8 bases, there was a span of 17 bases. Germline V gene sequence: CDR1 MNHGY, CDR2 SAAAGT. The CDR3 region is CASSSLKDRLEAFF. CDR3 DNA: TGTGCCAGCAGTTCCCTAAAAGACAGGCTCGAAGCTTTCTTT.

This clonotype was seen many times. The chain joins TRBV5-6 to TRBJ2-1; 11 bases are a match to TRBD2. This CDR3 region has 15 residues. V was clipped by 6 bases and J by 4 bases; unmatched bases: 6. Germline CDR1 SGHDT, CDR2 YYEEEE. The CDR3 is CASNLAGGGYNEQFF. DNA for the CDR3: TGTGCCAGCAACTTAGCGGGAGGGGGGTACAATGAGCAGTTCTTC.

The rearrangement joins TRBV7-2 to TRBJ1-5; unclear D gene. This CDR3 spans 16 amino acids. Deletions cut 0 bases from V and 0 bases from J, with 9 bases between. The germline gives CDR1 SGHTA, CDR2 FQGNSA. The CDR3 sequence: CASSLATAYSNQPQHF. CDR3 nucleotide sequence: TGTGCCAGCAGCTTAGCAACAGCATATAGCAATCAGCCCCAGCATTTT.

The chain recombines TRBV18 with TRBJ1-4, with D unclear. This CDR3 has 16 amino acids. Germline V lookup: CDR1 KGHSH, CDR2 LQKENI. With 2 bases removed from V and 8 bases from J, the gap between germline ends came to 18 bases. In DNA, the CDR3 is TGTGCCAGCTCACCAAACGAGGCCTCTGATGGGGAAAAACTGTTTTTT. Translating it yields CASSPNEASDGEKLFF.

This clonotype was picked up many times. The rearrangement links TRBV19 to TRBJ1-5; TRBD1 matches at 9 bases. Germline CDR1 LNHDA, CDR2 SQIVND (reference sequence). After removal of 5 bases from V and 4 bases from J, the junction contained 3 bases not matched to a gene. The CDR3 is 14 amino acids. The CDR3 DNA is TGTGCCAGTAGTTGGGACAGGGATAATCAGCCCCAGCATTTT. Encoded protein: CASSWDRDNQPQHF.

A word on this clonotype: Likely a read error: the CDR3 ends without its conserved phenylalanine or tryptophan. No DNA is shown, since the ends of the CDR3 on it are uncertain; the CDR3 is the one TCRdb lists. CDR3 in amino acids: CAISEGEYNSPLHFGA. The V gene is TRBV10-3, the J gene TRBJ2-6; the D segment call TRBD2 is taken from the table without a DNA check. Inclusive of both ends, the CDR3 amounts to 16 amino acids. Germline values: CDR1 ENHRY, CDR2 SYGVKD.

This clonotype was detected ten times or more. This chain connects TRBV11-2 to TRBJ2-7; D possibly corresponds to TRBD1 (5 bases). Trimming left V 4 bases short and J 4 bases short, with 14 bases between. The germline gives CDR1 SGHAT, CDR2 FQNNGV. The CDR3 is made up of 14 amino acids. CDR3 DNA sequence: TGTGCCAGCAGCTCCGATAGGGGATCATACGAGCAGTACTTC. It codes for CASSSDRGSYEQYF.